Below, 11 T cell receptor beta chains from the same sample are listed, as sequenced in a study of T cells in Graves' hyperthyroidism and ophthalmopathy. RNA transcripts were the template for amplifying TCR beta CDR3 regions. The HTBI primer set drove a first-round RT-PCR of the TCR CDR3. TCRdb called the multiplex PCR reads again in MiXCR, with one record for every CDR3 protein. There are around 570,000 distinct CDR3 sequences in the sample; around 20% occur only once, and 47% lies in the top ten. Input material: blood. These receptors were obtained from a man aged 35 to 55 with Graves' ophthalmopathy.

This clonotype was picked up a small number of times. The rearrangement links TRBV7-9 to TRBJ2-2, with unresolved D. The CDR3 contains 15 residues. Trimming took 5 bases from V and 4 from J, leaving 14 bases between them. The germline V gene encodes CDR1 SEHNR and CDR2 FQNEAQ (reference sequence). CDR3 sequence reads: CASSTVKSGTGELFF. The CDR3 bases are TGTGCCAGCAGCACGGTCAAGAGTGGCACCGGGGAGCTGTTTTTT. The variable domain in full, completed from reference TRBV7-9 and TRBJ2-2, reads DTGVSQNPRHKITKRGQNVTFRCDPISEHNRLYWYRQTLGQGPEFLTYFQNEAQLEKSRLLSDRFSAERPKGSFSTLEIQRTEQGDSAMYLCASSTVKSGTGELFFGEGSRLTVL.

This clonotype was seen a few times. The rearrangement joins TRBV5-8 to TRBJ2-7; TRBD2 aligns across 9 bases. Germline assignment: CDR1 SGHTS and CDR2 YDEGEE. Trimming at V came to 0 bases and at J to 4 bases, leaving 8 bases not matched to a gene. This CDR3 spans 16 amino acids. In DNA, the CDR3 is TGTGCCAGCAGCTTGGGGGGGGCTAGCGGGATGTACGAGCAGTACTTC. Its protein is CASSLGGASGMYEQYF. Combining the CDR3 with reference TRBV5-8 and TRBJ2-7 gives the whole variable domain EAGVTQSPTHLIKTRGQQATLRCSPISGHTSVYWYQQALGLGLQFLLWYDEGEERNRGNFPPRFSGRQFPNYSSELNVNALELEDSALYLCASSLGGASGMYEQYFGPGTRLTVT.

The rearrangement links TRBV9 to TRBJ2-3; 10 nucleotides agree with TRBD2. This CDR3 contains 15 residues. Germline-derived CDR1 and CDR2 are SGDLS and YYNGEE. J gave up 4 bases and V 3 bases, and 5 bases lay outside the gene matches. CDR3 bases: TGTGCCAGCAGCGAAAGCGGGAGGGGTCCAGATACGCAGTATTTT. The encoded protein is CASSESGRGPDTQYF.

Comment on this clonotype: One junction end does not reproduce the germline sequence, and a read error may be involved. This rearrangement joins TRBV11-1 to TRBJ2-2; tentative D call: TRBD2 (6 bases). The CDR3 is 19 residues long. From germline, CDR1 is SGHAT and CDR2 FQDESV (reference sequence). In DNA, the CDR3 is TGCGCCAGCAGCCAAGGGCTAGCGAGAACACACTCAAACACCGGGGAGCTGTTTTTT. Translation: CASSQGLARTHSNTGELFF.

The chain recombines TRBV6-2 or TRBV6-3 with TRBJ2-3, with unresolved D. Germline V gene lookup returns CDR1 MNHEY and CDR2 SVGEGT. The CDR3 is made up of 15 amino acids. V dropped 0 bases and J dropped 3 bases, with 10 bases sitting between them. DNA of the CDR3: TGTGCCAGCAGTTACTCAGGTTACCCTACAGATACGCAGTATTTT. This gives the protein CASSYSGYPTDTQYF.

This clonotype was seen a handful of times. This chain links TRBV5-5 with TRBJ2-7, with 7 nucleotides matching TRBD2. The germline V gene encodes CDR1 SGHKS and CDR2 YYEKEE (reference sequence). The V and J ends lost 3 bases and 5 bases, in that order; junction bases with no gene match: 11. This CDR3 contains 15 residues. Here the CDR3 reads CASSSPSGGKDEQYF. Written as DNA, the CDR3 is TGTGCCAGCAGCTCACCGTCCGGGGGGAAGGACGAGCAGTACTTC.

This clonotype showed up many times. The chain carries TRBV18 and TRBJ1-4; a weak D match, TRBD1 (6 bases). Germline CDR1 is KGHSH and CDR2 is LQKENI. Trimming pared 4 bases from V and 7 bases from J, leaving 10 bases between. This CDR3 has 13 residues. The CDR3 region is CASSQGVSEKLFF. The CDR3, as DNA: TGTGCCAGCTCACAGGGGGTGAGTGAAAAACTGTTTTTT. Combining the CDR3 with reference TRBV18 and TRBJ1-4 gives the whole variable domain NAGVMQNPRHLVRRRGQEARLRCSPMKGHSHVYWYRQLPEEGLKFMVYLQKENIIDESGMPKERFSAEFPKEGPSILRIQQVVRGDSAAYFCASSQGVSEKLFFGSGTQLSVL.

There are a few counts of this clonotype. The DNA for the CDR3 is TGCGCCAGCAGCTTGGAGCCTAGCGGGAGCAGAGAGACCCAGTACTTC. Amino acid sequence: CASSLEPSGSRETQYF. This chain connects TRBV5-1 to TRBJ2-5; 10 bases line up with TRBD2. The V and J ends lost 0 bases and 4 bases, in that order; junction bases with no gene match: 6. There are 16 residues in the CDR3. CDR1 SGHRS and CDR2 YFSETQ come from the germline V gene.

This clonotype was picked up many times. This chain links TRBV12-3 or TRBV12-4 with TRBJ2-3, with 8 bases fitting TRBD1. CDR3 length: 17 amino acids. V lost 7 bases and J lost 2; bases outside the gene matches: 14. The CDR3 sequence is CASTQSTGTGVTDTQYF. DNA for the CDR3: TGTGCCAGCACGCAATCTACCGGGACAGGAGTCACAGATACGCAGTATTTT.

This clonotype was seen a few times. This sequence joins TRBV20-1 and TRBJ1-1; D perhaps matches TRBD1 (5 bases). In germline, CDR1 is DFQATT, CDR2 SNEGSKA (reference sequence). Trimming stripped 6 bases from V and 1 base from J, with 9 bases between. The length of the CDR3 is 12 residues. The CDR3 coding sequence is TGCAGTGCCCTGACAGCGAACACTGAAGCTTTCTTT. Residues: CSALTANTEAFF.

This clonotype was seen at least ten times. The rearrangement joins TRBV6-1 to TRBJ1-2; 10 bases map to TRBD1. V lost 6 bases, J lost 2 bases, and 3 bases stayed unmatched. Germline V gene sequence: CDR1 MNHNS, CDR2 SASEGT. This CDR3 spans 14 amino acids. The CDR3 DNA reads as TGTGCCAGCAGGGGGACAGGGGCCAACTATGGCTACACCTTC. As protein: CASRGTGANYGYTF.